In its sample, the clone carrying this T cell receptor beta chain is medium-sized (0.01 to 0.1%). The data stem from a study of patients and donors after allogeneic stem cell transplantation. Looked up from germline, CDR1 is SGHTA and CDR2 is FQGNSA. J gave up 5 bases and V 3 bases, and 7 bases lay outside the gene matches. The CDR3 spans 15 residues. TCRdb recomputed calls from the RT-PCR reads with MiXCR, one row per CDR3 protein. The sample consists of some 10,000 distinct CDR3 sequences, 3% to 4.5% of them appearing once. Sequenced input: blood, either unsorted or a sorted T cell fraction (not recorded which). The source of this sequence is a human donor who was either an allogeneic HSCT recipient or a stem cell or donor lymphocyte infusion donor (not recorded which). It is not recorded whose cells these are; they may come from a transplant donor. This chain joins TRBV7-2 and TRBJ1-2, with TRBD1 identical over 9 bases. CDR3 region: CASSLGSGQGYGYTF. CDR3 DNA sequence: TGTGCCAGCAGCTTGGGTTCGGGACAGGGTTATGGCTACACCTTC.